This T cell receptor (beta chain) was sequenced during a study of OX40 agonist ivuxolimab in advanced cancers. Study-wide context: Patients received intravenous ivuxolimab every 2 weeks at 0.01 to 10 mg/kg. Overall study results and limits: The study found that CD8+ T cells averaged more expanded clones than CD4+.

TCRdb keeps only in-frame clones here, not all; method: immunoSEQ multiplex PCR. In the table there are approximately 22,000 clones, roughly 82% of which are singletons. Enrollment shut out patients with autoimmune disease history or systemic immunosuppression. Sampling times: baseline, cycle 4 day 1, cycle 7 day 1. CDR3 length: 15 amino acids. Germline CDR1 is SGHTA and CDR2 is FQGTGA. Deletions cut 2 bases from V and 2 bases from J, with 10 bases between. This clone is categorized as hyperexpanded (1% or more). As yet, its antigen is unknown. Sequenced material: CD4+ or CD8+ T cells sorted from blood, taken in a trial of the OX40 agonist ivuxolimab. This sequence joins TRBV7-3 and TRBJ2-1; D might be TRBD1 (5 bases). This clonotype was sampled from an adult with an advanced solid tumor such as melanoma, head and neck, liver or kidney cancer. DNA for the CDR3: TGTGCCAGCAGCTTAGACAGAGTTCCCTACAATGAGCAGTTCTTC. This codes for CASSLDRVPYNEQFF.